Included here is one TCR beta chain sequence, with context. Its antigen is unknown. No base quality values were provided; no much bigger clone lies one nucleotide off. The meaning of the sample's time point label: about 28 days (+/-7) after the second vaccine dose. Because spike-specific TCR depth and breadth did not differ between the two schedules, AZD1222 recipients who got a second dose at roughly 4 weeks were pooled with those who got a second dose at roughly 12 weeks. The vaccinee samples were drawn from two UK trials, COV001 and COV002, one of which was a single-blind randomized controlled phase 2/3 trial testing AZD1222 (ChAdOx1 nCoV-19) in healthy adults. For TCRbeta chain sequencing, PBMC samples were collected from trial participants at day 0 and at day 28 after the second dose. These data belong to a study of T cell responses to AZD1222 COVID-19 vaccine listed by TCRdb under 2021. In the study overall: TCR sequencing was performed for about 240 trial participants, of whom 207 were given two doses of AZD1222 and around 25 were given two doses of MenACWY control vaccine. Trial participants were enrolled into age subgroups of 18-55, 56-69 and 70-plus years, which contained about 160, 30 and 59 TCR-sequenced participants, respectively. Here is what the overall study found, with its caveats: Participants were mostly white British and included more females than males, and it was suggested by the authors that clonal diversity may have been underestimated. Because no samples from the day 14 peak response were available, repertoires could be characterized only after the peak T cell response. In the small 56-69-year group, the increase in depth fell short of significance, most likely because of low power. Reportedly, almost half of the unique spike-specific TCRs recognized epitopes lying outside the regions that are mutated in the B.1.351 and B.1.1.7 variants. Only five to seven AZD1222 recipients were SARS-CoV-2 seropositive at baseline, limiting conclusions about previously exposed vaccinees. After two AZD1222 doses, both the breadth and the depth of spike-specific TCRs were significantly higher than at day 0 and than in MenACWY recipients. Vaccine-associated CD4 TCRs spanned the whole spike protein, with dominant responses in regions 160-218 and 743-854.

The CDR3 regions of human TCRbeta chains were analyzed by immunosequencing. As for how the authors treated the data: Repertoire TCRs were checked for matches against a reference library of SARS-CoV-2-specific TCRs that had been generated using the MIRA antigen-specificity platform. Breadth was defined as the fraction of unique TCRs that were SARS-CoV-2-associated, and depth was defined as the fraction of total T cells that were SARS-CoV-2-associated. Using the MIRA data, every spike-specific TCR was mapped to the spike region that the TCR reacted to and assigned to either a CD4 or a CD8 class. Log10-transformed breadth and depth values were compared by one-way ANOVA with Sidak's multiple comparisons tests. TCRdb limited this immuneACCESS table to in-frame rearrangements with V and J called. A share of clones is missing; checked studies link under half to unresolved V genes, and the rest is unexplained. V, J and clone size derive from that table, while D and trimming were established from the DNA sequence. This sample holds about 140,000 clones; about 89% were observed only once. Clones ranked in the top ten supply 1% to 1.5% of the sample.

The germline V gene sets CDR1 to SGHNT and CDR2 to YENEEA. The CDR3 numbers 15 residues from cysteine through phenylalanine. The read is trimmed to its CDR3 DNA, 45 bases read in frame from base 1. Trimming at the junction amounts to 5 bases on V and 2 bases on J, and the germline ends lie 12 bases apart. The chain is assembled from TRBV11-3 and TRBJ2-2, with a weak D call of TRBD1 (6 bases match). This specimen was peripheral blood, taken 28 days after the second AZD1222 dose. This receptor was taken from an adult who received the AZD1222 COVID-19 vaccine. The DNA reads as follows: TGTGCCAGCAGCCCGGACAGCTTTAACACCGGGGAGCTGTTTTTT. Its product reads: CASSPDSFNTGELFF. Reference TRBV11-3 and TRBJ2-2 proteins supply the regions before and after the CDR3; the full variable domain is: EAGVVQSPRYKIIEKKQPVAFWCNPISGHNTLYWYLQNLGQGPELLIRYENEEAVDDSQLPKDRFSAERLKGVDSTLKIQPAELGDSAVYLCASSPDSFNTGELFFGEGSRLTVL.